The rows below give T cell receptor beta chains drawn from one sample of a study of T-cell reconstitution after alpha-beta-depleted transplantation in children. TCRdb itself ran the PCR reads through MiXCR, one entry per CDR3 protein. The sample records about 480,000 distinct CDR3 sequences, approximately 12% being singletons. The sequences come from PBMCs from the stem cell graft donor, collected from the stem cell graft. The receptors were sampled from a human donor who donated a stem cell graft to a child with combined immunodeficiency. Each CDR3 is given with its conserved first and last residue. The order of the fields is clone size, V gene, CDR3 length, D gene, J gene, CDR3 protein, CDR3 DNA. D genes are given only for firm matches. Rows give clone size only sometimes, using once, few, many, or a class for an expanded clone.

many,TRBV5-6,15,TRBD2,TRBJ2-5,CASSLEDAGGETQYF,TGTGCCAGCAGCTTGGAAGACGCGGGAGGTGAGACCCAGTACTTC
few,TRBV5-5,14,TRBD1,TRBJ1-1,CASSLEGGAPEAFF,TGTGCCAGCAGCTTGGAAGGGGGCGCCCCTGAAGCTTTCTTT
.,TRBV27,14,TRBD1,TRBJ2-5,CASSSGQGPGAQYF,TGTGCCAGCAGTTCGGGACAGGGCCCGGGGGCCCAGTACTTC
.,TRBV5-1,15,TRBD1,TRBJ1-6,CASSLGQGSNSPLHF,TGCGCCAGCAGCTTGGGACAGGGGTCCAATTCACCCCTCCACTTT
few,TRBV7-9,13,.,TRBJ2-1,CASSPPTAGGQFF,TGTGCCAGCAGCCCACCGACGGCTGGGGGGCAGTTCTTC
.,TRBV30,14,.,TRBJ2-6,CAWKFDSGANVLTF,TGTGCCTGGAAGTTTGACTCTGGGGCCAACGTCCTGACTTTC
few,TRBV9,15,.,TRBJ1-6,CASSVTGVENSPLHF,TGTGCCAGCAGCGTGACCGGGGTGGAGAATTCACCCCTCCACTTT
many,TRBV9,16,TRBD2,TRBJ2-1,CASSVGREATYNEQFF,TGTGCCAGCAGCGTAGGGCGGGAGGCGACCTACAATGAGCAGTTCTTC
few,TRBV5-6,15,.,TRBJ2-3,CASSFPGRAADTQYF,TGTGCCAGCAGCTTCCCAGGGCGGGCGGCGGATACGCAGTATTTT
.,TRBV4-2,14,.,TRBJ2-1,CASSQDRGNNEQFF,TGTGCCAGCAGCCAAGATAGAGGGAACAATGAGCAGTTCTTC
few,TRBV7-2,16,TRBD1,TRBJ2-7,CASSSTDRAVGEEQYF,TGTGCCAGCAGCTCGACCGACAGGGCGGTGGGAGAAGAGCAGTACTTC
.,TRBV4-3,15,TRBD1,TRBJ2-7,CASSRIRTGWYEQYF,TGCGCCAGCAGCCGCATTCGGACAGGGTGGTACGAGCAGTACTTC
.,TRBV11-2,17,TRBD2,TRBJ2-1,CASSLNPPVAGYNERFF,TGTGCCAGCAGCTTAAACCCCCCCGTAGCGGGGTACAATGAGCGGTTCTTC
.,TRBV4-3,15,TRBD1,TRBJ2-7,CASSQGTGGEYEQYF,TGCGCCAGCAGCCAAGGGACAGGGGGGGAATACGAGCAGTACTTC
many,TRBV7-2,13,TRBD1,TRBJ1-2,CASSPTGAYGYTF,TGTGCCAGCAGCCCGACAGGGGCATACGGCTACACCTTC
few,TRBV24-1,14,.,TRBJ2-3,CATRKGDSTDTQYF,TGTGCCACCCGGAAAGGAGATAGCACAGATACGCAGTATTTT
.,TRBV27,16,TRBD2,TRBJ2-3,CASSLGTSGLWDTQYF,TGTGCCAGCAGTTTAGGGACTAGCGGGCTATGGGATACGCAGTATTTT
.,TRBV27,14,TRBD2,TRBJ2-7,CASSLSVLAGEQYF,TGTGCCAGCAGTTTATCGGTCCTAGCGGGTGAGCAGTACTTC
few,TRBV12-3/TRBV12-4,17,.,TRBJ1-1,CASSFRFGEGLNTEAFF,TGTGCCAGCAGTTTTAGGTTCGGGGAAGGGCTGAACACTGAAGCTTTCTTT
.,TRBV18,16,.,TRBJ2-7,CASSPPVAGTPYEQYF,TGTGCCAGCTCACCCCCTGTGGCAGGGACTCCCTACGAGCAGTACTTC
few,TRBV9,15,.,TRBJ1-2,CASSSETSPLYGYTF,TGTGCCAGCAGCTCAGAGACATCCCCTCTCTATGGCTACACCTTC
.,TRBV6-5,15,TRBD2,TRBJ2-1,CASSYGLAGASEQFF,TGTGCCAGCAGTTACGGACTAGCGGGAGCGAGTGAGCAGTTCTTC
many,TRBV12-3/TRBV12-4,15,TRBD2,TRBJ2-1,CASSPSGNSYNEQFF,TGTGCCAGCAGCCCAAGCGGGAACTCCTACAATGAGCAGTTCTTC
few,TRBV6-5,16,.,TRBJ1-6,CASSYRGGGYNSPLHF,TGTGCCAGCAGTTACCGAGGGGGAGGCTATAATTCACCCCTCCACTTT
.,TRBV12-3/TRBV12-4,12,.,TRBJ2-2,CASRGLTGELFF,TGTGCCAGCAGGGGGCTCACCGGGGAGCTGTTTTTT
.,TRBV12-3/TRBV12-4,15,.,TRBJ2-5,CASSLAGEHQETQYF,TGTGCCAGCAGTTTGGCCGGAGAACATCAAGAGACCCAGTACTTC
many,TRBV6-5,15,.,TRBJ2-5,CASSYVRAVQETQYF,TGTGCCAGCAGTTACGTTCGGGCTGTCCAAGAGACCCAGTACTTC
.,TRBV6-2/TRBV6-3,15,TRBD2,TRBJ2-1,CASSYRGGTYNEQFF,TGTGCCAGCAGTTACCGGGGGGGTACCTACAATGAGCAGTTCTTC
few,TRBV11-2,17,.,TRBJ2-3,CASSSPGGWESADTQYF,TGTGCCAGCAGCTCCCCGGGCGGGTGGGAGTCGGCAGATACGCAGTATTTT
few,TRBV15,15,.,TRBJ2-1,CATSRDLGRSLEQFF,TGTGCCACCAGCAGAGATTTGGGGAGAAGCCTGGAGCAGTTCTTC
.,TRBV12-3/TRBV12-4,16,TRBD2,TRBJ2-7,CASSLSALAGGYEQYF,TGTGCCAGCAGTTTATCGGCACTAGCGGGAGGCTACGAGCAGTACTTC
.,TRBV4-3,16,TRBD1,TRBJ2-3,CASSDITTGTTDTQYF,TGCGCCAGCAGCGACATAACGACAGGGACCACAGATACGCAGTATTTT
.,TRBV20-1,16,.,TRBJ2-7,CSARWRMEKGGYEQYF,TGCAGTGCTAGATGGAGGATGGAGAAGGGTGGTTACGAGCAGTACTTC
few,TRBV4-3,14,.,TRBJ1-1,CASSQDLEFTEAFF,TGCGCCAGCAGCCAAGATCTAGAGTTTACTGAAGCTTTCTTT
many,TRBV20-1,12,.,TRBJ2-7,CSAGPTNEEQYF,TGCAGTGCCGGACCCACCAACGAGGAGCAGTACTTC
.,TRBV6-2/TRBV6-3,17,TRBD1,TRBJ2-6,CASRIRDRRSGANVLTF,TGTGCCAGCCGCATAAGGGACAGGAGATCTGGGGCCAACGTCCTGACTTTC
.,TRBV28,15,.,TRBJ1-1,CASSLDTDLNTEAFF,TGTGCCAGCAGTTTGGACACGGACCTGAACACTGAAGCTTTCTTT
many,TRBV28,17,.,TRBJ2-7,CASSLAFFGEGSTEQYF,TGTGCCAGCAGTTTAGCATTTTTTGGTGAGGGTTCAACCGAGCAGTACTTC
.,TRBV7-8,15,.,TRBJ2-5,CASSPTVWRGETQYF,TGTGCCAGCAGCCCAACAGTCTGGCGGGGAGAGACCCAGTACTTC
.,TRBV5-4,15,TRBD2,TRBJ2-1,CASSLWGLAYNEQFF,TGTGCCAGCAGCTTGTGGGGACTAGCTTACAATGAGCAGTTCTTC
many,TRBV7-2,14,.,TRBJ2-2,CASRQGLGAGELFF,TGTGCCAGCAGACAGGGATTGGGGGCCGGGGAGCTGTTTTTT
few,TRBV30,15,.,TRBJ2-3,CAWSVGGSSTDTQYF,TGTGCCTGGAGTGTTGGAGGGTCTAGCACAGATACGCAGTATTTT